This T cell receptor beta chain was captured in a study of CD8+CD57+ T cells in acquired aplastic anemia. Turning to the study itself: The sorted CD4+ and CD8+ cells yielded an average roughly 3 ug of DNA. Study-wide points: CD8+ Simpson's diversity did not differ significantly between patients and controls.

The patients chosen for sequencing had shown expansion of CD8+CD57+ cells (detected by flow cytometry). In regard to this clonotype: What it recognizes is unknown. An end of the junction differs from the germline gene, which may be a read error.

Per germline, CDR1 SGHRS and CDR2 YFSETQ. The CDR3 is made up of 13 amino acids. Profiling that covered TCR beta VDJ and CDR3 relied on genomic DNA as its template. TCRdb re-analysed the reads in MiXCR, keeping a single row per CDR3 protein. The table records over 250,000 distinct CDR3 sequences, about three fifths of them present only once. The sequence came from a human donor with aplastic anemia. The sample taken for sequencing was sorted CD4+, CD8+, or CD8+CD57+ T cells (not recorded which) from PBMCs. V usage is TRBV5-1 and J usage is TRBJ1-1, with D unresolved. CDR3 DNA: TGCGCCAGCAGCTTGTCACCGGGAACTGGAGCTTTCTTT. This translates into CASSLSPGTGAFF.